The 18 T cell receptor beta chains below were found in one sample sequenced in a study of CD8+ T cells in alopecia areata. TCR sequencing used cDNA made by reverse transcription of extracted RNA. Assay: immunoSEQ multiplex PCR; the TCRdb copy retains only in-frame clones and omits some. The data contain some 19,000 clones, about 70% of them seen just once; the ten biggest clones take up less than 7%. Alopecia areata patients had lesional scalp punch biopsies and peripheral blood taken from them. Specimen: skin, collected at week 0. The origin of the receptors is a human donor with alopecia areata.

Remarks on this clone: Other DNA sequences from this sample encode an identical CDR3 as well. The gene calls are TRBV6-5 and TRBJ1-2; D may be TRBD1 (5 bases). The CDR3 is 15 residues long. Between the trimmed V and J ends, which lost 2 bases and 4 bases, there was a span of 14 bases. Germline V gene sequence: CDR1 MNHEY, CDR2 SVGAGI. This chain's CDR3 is CASSYGQGGGYGYTF. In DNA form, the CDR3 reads TGTGCCAGCAGTTACGGGCAGGGCGGCGGCTATGGCTACACCTTC.

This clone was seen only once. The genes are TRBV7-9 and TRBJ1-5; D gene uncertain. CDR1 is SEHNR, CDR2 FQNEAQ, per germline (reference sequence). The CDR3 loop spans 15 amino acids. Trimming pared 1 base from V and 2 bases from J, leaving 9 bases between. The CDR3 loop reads CASSLDWEGNQPQHF. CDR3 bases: TGTGCCAGCAGCTTAGATTGGGAGGGCAATCAGCCCCAGCATTTT.

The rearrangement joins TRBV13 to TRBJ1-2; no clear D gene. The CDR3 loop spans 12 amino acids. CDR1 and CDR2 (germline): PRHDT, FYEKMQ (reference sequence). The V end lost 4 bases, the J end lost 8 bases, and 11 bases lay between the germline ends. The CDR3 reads CASSSKDHGYTF. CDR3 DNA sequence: TGTGCCAGCAGCTCGAAGGACCACGGCTACACCTTC.

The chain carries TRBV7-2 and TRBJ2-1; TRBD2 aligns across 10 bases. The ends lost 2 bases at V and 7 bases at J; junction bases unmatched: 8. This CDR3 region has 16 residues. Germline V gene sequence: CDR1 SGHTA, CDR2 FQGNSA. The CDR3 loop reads CASSLFLAGVSNEQFF. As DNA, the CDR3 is TGTGCCAGCAGCTTATTCCTAGCGGGGGTTAGTAATGAGCAGTTCTTC.

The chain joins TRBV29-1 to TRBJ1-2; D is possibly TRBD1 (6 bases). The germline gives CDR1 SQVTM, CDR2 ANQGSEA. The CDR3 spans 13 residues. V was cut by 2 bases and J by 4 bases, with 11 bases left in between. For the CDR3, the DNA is TGCAGCGTTGAATCGGACAGCCGCTATGGCTACACCTTC. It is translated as CSVESDSRYGYTF.

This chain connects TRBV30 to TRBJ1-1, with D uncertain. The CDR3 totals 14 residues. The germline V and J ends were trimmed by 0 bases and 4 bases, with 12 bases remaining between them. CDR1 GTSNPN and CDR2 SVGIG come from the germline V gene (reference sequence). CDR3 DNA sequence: TGTGCCTGGAGTGTATTCGGAGTTAGCACTGAAGCTTTCTTT. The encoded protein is CAWSVFGVSTEAFF.

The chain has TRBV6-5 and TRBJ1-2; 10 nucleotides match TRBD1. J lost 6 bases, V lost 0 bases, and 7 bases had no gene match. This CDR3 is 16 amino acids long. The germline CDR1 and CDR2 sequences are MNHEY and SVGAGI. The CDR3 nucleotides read TGTGCCAGCAGTTACTCGAAGACAGGGGGCTTGGATGGCTACACCTTC. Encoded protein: CASSYSKTGGLDGYTF.

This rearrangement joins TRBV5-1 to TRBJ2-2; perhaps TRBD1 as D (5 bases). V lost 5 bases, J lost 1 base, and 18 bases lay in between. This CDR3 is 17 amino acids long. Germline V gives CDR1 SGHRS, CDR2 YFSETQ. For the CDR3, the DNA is TGCGCCAGCAGTCCCCTGGGCGGCAGGGTGAACACCGGGGAGCTGTTTTTT. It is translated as CASSPLGGRVNTGELFF.

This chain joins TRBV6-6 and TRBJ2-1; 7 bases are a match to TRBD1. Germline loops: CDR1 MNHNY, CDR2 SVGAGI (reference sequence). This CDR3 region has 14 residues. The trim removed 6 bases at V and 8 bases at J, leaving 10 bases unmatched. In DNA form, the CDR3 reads TGTGCCAGCAGCCCTACAGGGGCGTTTGATGAGCAGTTCTTC. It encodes CASSPTGAFDEQFF.

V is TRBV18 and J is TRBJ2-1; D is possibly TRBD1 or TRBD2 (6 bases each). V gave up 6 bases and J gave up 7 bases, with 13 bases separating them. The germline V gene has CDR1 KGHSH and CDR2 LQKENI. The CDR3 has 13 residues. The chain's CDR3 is CASSPGAVNEQFF. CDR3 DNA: TGTGCCAGCTCCCCGGGGGCAGTGAATGAGCAGTTCTTC.

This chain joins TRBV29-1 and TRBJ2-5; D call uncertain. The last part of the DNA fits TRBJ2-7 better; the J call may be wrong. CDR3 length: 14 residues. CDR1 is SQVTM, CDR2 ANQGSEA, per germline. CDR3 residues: CSVGKGSSSYEQYF. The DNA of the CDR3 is TGCAGCGTTGGTAAAGGGTCTTCCTCCTACGAGCAGTACTTC.

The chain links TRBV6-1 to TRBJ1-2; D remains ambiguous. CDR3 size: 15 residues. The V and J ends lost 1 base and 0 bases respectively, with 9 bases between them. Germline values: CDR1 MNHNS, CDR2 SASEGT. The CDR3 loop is CASSEGFQANYGYTF. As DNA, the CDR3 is TGTGCCAGCAGTGAAGGCTTCCAAGCTAACTATGGCTACACCTTC.

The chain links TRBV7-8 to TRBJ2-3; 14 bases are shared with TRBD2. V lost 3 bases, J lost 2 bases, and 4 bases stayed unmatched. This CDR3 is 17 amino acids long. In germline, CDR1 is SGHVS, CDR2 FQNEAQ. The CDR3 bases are TGTGCCAGCAGCTTGAGACTAGCGGGGGGGTCCACAGATACGCAGTATTTT. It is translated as CASSLRLAGGSTDTQYF.

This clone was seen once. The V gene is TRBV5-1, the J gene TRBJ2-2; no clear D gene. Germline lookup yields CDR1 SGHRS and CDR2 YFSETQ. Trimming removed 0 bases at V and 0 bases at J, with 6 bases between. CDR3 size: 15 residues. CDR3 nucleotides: TGCGCCAGCAGCTTGGGGCCTCCGAACACCGGGGAGCTGTTTTTT. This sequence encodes CASSLGPPNTGELFF.

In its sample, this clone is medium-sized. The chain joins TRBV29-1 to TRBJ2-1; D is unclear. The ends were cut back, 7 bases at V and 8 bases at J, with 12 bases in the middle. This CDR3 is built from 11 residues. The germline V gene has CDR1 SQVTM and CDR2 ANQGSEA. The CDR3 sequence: CSGGDTDEQFF. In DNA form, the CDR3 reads TGCAGCGGGGGTGACACGGATGAGCAGTTCTTC.

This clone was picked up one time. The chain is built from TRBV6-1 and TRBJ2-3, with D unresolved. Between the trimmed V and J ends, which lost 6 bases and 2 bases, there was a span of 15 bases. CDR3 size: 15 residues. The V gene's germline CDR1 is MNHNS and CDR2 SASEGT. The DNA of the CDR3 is TGTGCCAGCAGCTCCGAACGCAGTCACACAGATACGCAGTATTTT. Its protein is CASSSERSHTDTQYF.

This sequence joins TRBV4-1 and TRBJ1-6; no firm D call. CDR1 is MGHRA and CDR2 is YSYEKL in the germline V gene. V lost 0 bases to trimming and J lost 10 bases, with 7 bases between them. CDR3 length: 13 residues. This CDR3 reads CASSQEPGSPLHF. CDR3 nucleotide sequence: TGCGCCAGCAGCCAAGAGCCGGGATCACCCCTCCACTTT.

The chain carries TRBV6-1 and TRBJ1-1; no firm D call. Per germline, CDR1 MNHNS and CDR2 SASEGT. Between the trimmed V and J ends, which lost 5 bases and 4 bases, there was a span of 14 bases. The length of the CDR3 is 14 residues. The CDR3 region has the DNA TGTGCCAGCAGTTCCCCCGAGTGGAGCACTGAAGCTTTCTTT. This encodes CASSSPEWSTEAFF.